These 6 T cell receptor beta chains were sequenced from one sample in a study of T-cell memory formation after mild COVID-19 (dated by TCRdb to about 2021). Libraries were prepared through 5' RACE. Reads for this sample came from an Illumina NovaSeq 6000. The public reads were quality trimmed at Q25 with fastp and then assembled into clones with MiXCR by TCRdb, keeping productive beta chains. A single entry per CDR3 protein holds the most common genes and DNA from its merged rows. The table for this sample lists 550,000 to 700,000 distinct CDR3 sequences; roughly 18% of them were counted only once. The top ten clones comprise around 12% of the sample. Sample: PBMCs or a T cell subset sorted from them (not recorded which). The origin of the receptors is an adult woman who had mild COVID-19 (a few samples of this study predate the infection). The sample titles of this study are shuffled in the database, so cell type and time point are left out; the donor was told from shared clones.

This clonotype appeared a few times. This sequence joins TRBV11-2 and TRBJ2-7; 9 nucleotides match TRBD2. Germline assignment: CDR1 SGHAT and CDR2 FQNNGV. The CDR3 sequence is 15 residues long. With 0 bases clipped from V and 9 bases from J, the junction kept 9 bases outside the gene matches. The CDR3 here is CASSLEGGRGSGQYF. The CDR3 bases are TGTGCCAGCAGCTTAGAAGGCGGGAGGGGTTCTGGGCAGTACTTC.

This sequence joins TRBV5-1 and TRBJ2-4; no firm D call. Trimming took off 0 bases at V and 7 bases at J, with 14 bases between the two ends. This CDR3 is 15 amino acids long. CDR1 and CDR2 from the germline V gene are SGHRS and YFSETQ. CDR3 coding DNA: TGCGCCAGCAGCTTGGCGGCCGCACCATTGAACATTCAGTACTTC. It codes for CASSLAAAPLNIQYF.

At least ten counts were recorded for this clonotype. The V and J genes are TRBV7-3 and TRBJ2-7; D assignment may be TRBD1 or TRBD2 (5 bases each). V was cut by 5 bases and J by 2 bases, with 13 bases left in between. Per the germline V gene, CDR1 is SGHTA and CDR2 is FQGTGA. This CDR3 region has 14 residues. The CDR3 DNA reads TGTGCCAGCAGCAACGGGGACGGGGCCTACGAGCAGTACTTC. Residues: CASSNGDGAYEQYF.

This clonotype was counted ten times or more. This chain joins TRBV27 and TRBJ1-1; D is uncertain. V was shortened by 3 bases and J by 0 bases, with 8 bases between the two germline ends. The CDR3 consists of 14 residues. Germline V gene lookup returns CDR1 MNHEY and CDR2 SMNVEV (reference sequence). The CDR3 coding sequence is TGTGCCAGCAGTTTGTCCCGGTTGAACACTGAAGCTTTCTTT. Its protein product is CASSLSRLNTEAFF.

The table lists this clonotype with many counts. The V gene is TRBV7-3, the J gene TRBJ2-1; 10 bases line up with TRBD2. Trimming at V came to 5 bases and at J to 5 bases, leaving 9 bases not matched to a gene. Per the germline V gene, CDR1 is SGHTA and CDR2 is FQGTGA. This CDR3 spans 16 amino acids. CDR3 nucleotides: TGTGCCAGCAGCCCCATAACTAGCGGGACTGACAATGAGCAGTTCTTC. Protein: CASSPITSGTDNEQFF.

This clonotype was seen a few times. The chain couples TRBV5-1 to TRBJ2-3; no clear D. Trimming left V 2 bases short and J 0 bases short, with 13 bases between. The CDR3 has 16 residues. The germline CDR1 and CDR2 sequences are SGHRS and YFSETQ. CDR3 DNA sequence: TGCGCCAGCAGCTTCGGTTGGGGTGGGAGCACAGATACGCAGTATTTT. Translated: CASSFGWGGSTDTQYF. Full variable domain (missing parts from reference TRBV5-1 and TRBJ2-3): KAGVTQTPRYLIKTRGQQVTLSCSPISGHRSVSWYQQTPGQGLQFLFEYFSETQRNKGNFPGRFSGRQFSNSRSEMNVSTLELGDSALYLCASSFGWGGSTDTQYFGPGTRLTVL.